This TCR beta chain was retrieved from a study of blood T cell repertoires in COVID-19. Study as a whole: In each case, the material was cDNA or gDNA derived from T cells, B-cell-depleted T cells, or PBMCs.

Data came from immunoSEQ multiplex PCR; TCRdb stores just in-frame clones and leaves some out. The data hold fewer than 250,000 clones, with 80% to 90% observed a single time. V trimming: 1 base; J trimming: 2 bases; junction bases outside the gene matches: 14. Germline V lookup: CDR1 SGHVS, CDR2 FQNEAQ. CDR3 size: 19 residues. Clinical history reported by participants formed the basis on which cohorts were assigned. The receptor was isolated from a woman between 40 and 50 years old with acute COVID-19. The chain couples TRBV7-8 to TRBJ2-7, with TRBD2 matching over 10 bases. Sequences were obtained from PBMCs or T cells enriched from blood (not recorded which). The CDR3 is CASSLERSLLAGEPYEQYF. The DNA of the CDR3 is TGTGCCAGCAGCTTAGAGCGGTCCCTCCTAGCGGGAGAGCCCTACGAGCAGTACTTC.